Following are 27 T cell receptor beta chains from one sample sequenced in a study of blood T cell repertoires in COVID-19. Sequencing used immunoSEQ multiplex PCR; TCRdb keeps in-frame clones, though not all of them. The top ten hold 1% of the sample, which has 250,000 to 400,000 clones, about nine tenths seen once. The sample consisted of peripheral blood. The receptor set was obtained from a man aged 50 to 60 with active or convalescent COVID-19.

CDR3 region: CASSPGLQSYEQYF. The CDR3 nucleotides are TGTGCCAGCAGCCCGGGACTTCAATCCTACGAGCAGTACTTC. The chain joins TRBV27 to TRBJ2-7; the D gene is possibly TRBD2 (6 bases). Germline V CDR1 and CDR2: MNHEY, SMNVEV (reference sequence). The germline V and J ends were trimmed by 6 bases and 1 base, with 13 bases remaining between them. This CDR3 has 14 residues.

The chain recombines TRBV12-3 or TRBV12-4 with TRBJ2-2; perhaps TRBD2 as D (6 bases). This CDR3 has 13 residues. Trimming removed 3 bases at V and 7 bases at J, with 9 bases between. The CDR3 DNA sequence: TGTGCCAGCAGTTTTGGGGGGAGCGGGGAGCTGTTTTTT. Protein product: CASSFGGSGELFF.

The sample holds one count of this clone. This chain joins TRBV5-1 and TRBJ1-5, with 10 positions matching TRBD1. The CDR3 runs 15 residues. Trimming at V came to 5 bases and at J to 3 bases, leaving 5 bases not matched to a gene. The germline V gene encodes CDR1 SGHRS and CDR2 YFSETQ. The CDR3 region is CASRPGTGDNQPQHF. Written as DNA, the CDR3 is TGCGCCAGCAGACCCGGGACAGGGGACAATCAGCCCCAGCATTTT. Filled out from reference TRBV5-1 and TRBJ1-5, the complete variable domain reads KAGVTQTPRYLIKTRGQQVTLSCSPISGHRSVSWYQQTPGQGLQFLFEYFSETQRNKGNFPGRFSGRQFSNSRSEMNVSTLELGDSALYLCASRPGTGDNQPQHFGDGTRLSIL.

The genes are TRBV27 and TRBJ2-2; 7 bases agree with TRBD1. J lost 0 bases, V lost 5 bases, and 3 bases had no gene match. Per germline, CDR1 MNHEY and CDR2 SMNVEV (reference sequence). The CDR3 totals 15 residues. CDR3 region: CASSRQGTNTGELFF. The CDR3 bases are TGTGCCAGCAGTAGACAGGGAACGAACACCGGGGAGCTGTTTTTT.

The chain is built from TRBV19 and TRBJ1-2; D gene uncertain. The CDR3 is made up of 11 amino acids. Trimming pared 5 bases from V and 8 bases from J, leaving 9 bases between. Per the germline V gene, CDR1 is LNHDA and CDR2 is SQIVND (reference sequence). This CDR3 is CASSAQRGYTF. As DNA, the CDR3 is TGTGCCAGTAGTGCCCAGAGGGGCTACACCTTC.

The chain recombines TRBV30 with TRBJ1-2; no definite D call. CDR1 and CDR2 (germline): GTSNPN, SVGIG (reference sequence). The length of the CDR3 is 11 residues. Trimming left V 2 bases short and J 4 bases short, with 5 bases between. The CDR3 bases are TGTGCCTGGAGTCTCCTCTATGGCTACACCTTC. Protein product: CAWSLLYGYTF. Variable domain in full (rest from reference TRBV30 and TRBJ1-2): SQTIHQWPATLVQPVGSPLSLECTVEGTSNPNLYWYRQAAGRGLQLLFYSVGIGQISSEVPQNLSASRPQDRQFILSSKKLLLSDSGFYLCAWSLLYGYTFGSGTRLTVV.

J is TRBJ1-5 and V is TRBV19; 9 bases fit TRBD1. Germline V gene sequence: CDR1 LNHDA, CDR2 SQIVND (reference sequence). J gave up 5 bases and V 7 bases, and 9 bases lay outside the gene matches. The CDR3 totals 15 residues. The CDR3: CASIQTGGTDQPQHF. Written as DNA, the CDR3 is TGTGCCAGTATCCAGACAGGGGGAACGGATCAGCCCCAGCATTTT.

The V and J genes are TRBV9 and TRBJ2-2, with a possible D match to TRBD2 (6 bases). Germline values: CDR1 SGDLS, CDR2 YYNGEE. The V gene lost 1 base and the J gene lost 5 bases, with 15 bases spanning the gap. The CDR3 has 16 amino acids. The CDR3 nucleotides are TGTGCCAGCAGCGTACTCGGACCGGGGGAGACCGGGGAGCTGTTTTTT. It translates to CASSVLGPGETGELFF. The full variable domain, in which reference TRBV9 and TRBJ2-2 provide the parts outside the CDR3, is DSGVTQTPKHLITATGQRVTLRCSPRSGDLSVYWYQQSLDQGLQFLIQYYNGEERAKGNILERFSAQQFPDLHSELNLSSLELGDSALYFCASSVLGPGETGELFFGEGSRLTVL.

In this sample, this clone turned up once. This rearrangement joins TRBV6-1 to TRBJ1-5; no definite D call. Between the trimmed V and J ends, which lost 2 bases and 4 bases, there was a span of 9 bases. The CDR3 spans 14 residues. CDR1 MNHNS and CDR2 SASEGT come from the germline V gene. Here the CDR3 DNA reads TGTGCCAGCAGTGAACCCAGGTCGAATCAGCCCCAGCATTTT. Protein product: CASSEPRSNQPQHF.

The chain combines TRBV20-1 with TRBJ2-1; 8 bases map to TRBD2. V lost 3 bases to trimming and J lost 1 base; unmatched junction nucleotides: 2. This CDR3 comprises 14 residues. Germline values: CDR1 DFQATT, CDR2 SNEGSKA (reference sequence). CDR3 loop: CSASVAGSYNEQFF. The CDR3 DNA is TGCAGTGCTAGTGTAGCGGGATCCTACAATGAGCAGTTCTTC.

This clone came up once. The chain uses TRBV30 and TRBJ2-7, with 10 bases matching TRBD1. Trimming cost V 2 bases and J 2 bases; bases outside gene matches: 6. Germline CDR1 reads GTSNPN; CDR2 reads SVGIG (reference sequence). The CDR3 totals 15 residues. The CDR3 nucleotides are TGTGCCTGGAGTCAGCCGGGACAGGGGACCTACGAGCAGTACTTC. Protein product: CAWSQPGQGTYEQYF. Full variable domain (rest looked up from reference TRBV30 and TRBJ2-7): SQTIHQWPATLVQPVGSPLSLECTVEGTSNPNLYWYRQAAGRGLQLLFYSVGIGQISSEVPQNLSASRPQDRQFILSSKKLLLSDSGFYLCAWSQPGQGTYEQYFGPGTRLTVT.

The chain uses TRBV27 and TRBJ2-7; D is undetermined. The CDR3 has 14 residues. The V and J ends lost 5 bases and 6 bases respectively, with 17 bases between them. Germline CDR1 is MNHEY and CDR2 is SMNVEV (reference sequence). For the CDR3, the DNA is TGTGCCAGCAGTCCCGGGTACGAGATGGTCGAGCAGTACTTC. Translating it yields CASSPGYEMVEQYF.

This sequence joins TRBV27 and TRBJ1-1, with 11 bases aligning to TRBD1. The CDR3 length is 13 residues. Germline V CDR1 and CDR2: MNHEY, SMNVEV (reference sequence). After removal of 10 bases from V and 9 bases from J, the junction contained 10 bases not matched to a gene. The CDR3 here is CATRSGQGGKAFF. CDR3 nucleotide sequence: TGTGCCACCAGGTCGGGACAGGGGGGAAAAGCTTTCTTT.

The chain links TRBV6-5 to TRBJ2-7, with 10 bases lining up with TRBD1. There are 15 residues in the CDR3. Germline CDR1 MNHEY, CDR2 SVGAGI. Germline trimming cut 2 bases from V and 2 bases from J; bases unmatched to any gene: 3. The CDR3: CASSYRQGATYEQYF. The DNA for the CDR3 is TGTGCCAGCAGTTACAGACAGGGGGCAACCTACGAGCAGTACTTC.

This clone was seen just once. The V gene is TRBV30, the J gene TRBJ1-1; perhaps TRBD1 as D (6 bases). Between the trimmed V and J ends, which lost 4 bases and 11 bases, there was a span of 20 bases. This CDR3 has 13 amino acids. Looked up from germline, CDR1 is GTSNPN and CDR2 is SVGIG (reference sequence). CDR3 bases: TGTGCCTGGATTGGTAGACAGGCGGTGGGGGCTTTCTTT. Amino acid sequence: CAWIGRQAVGAFF.

This chain links TRBV28 with TRBJ1-6, with unresolved D. This CDR3 is 16 amino acids long. V was cut by 6 bases and J by 0 bases, with 12 bases left in between. The germline V gene encodes CDR1 MDHEN and CDR2 SYDVKM. The CDR3 reads CASRPVGSSYNSPLHF. The CDR3 DNA reads TGTGCCAGCAGGCCCGTGGGGAGCTCCTATAATTCACCCCTCCACTTT. Full variable domain (rest looked up from reference TRBV28 and TRBJ1-6): DVKVTQSSRYLVKRTGEKVFLECVQDMDHENMFWYRQDPGLGLRLIYFSYDVKMKEKGDIPEGYSVSREKKERFSLILESASTNQTSMYLCASRPVGSSYNSPLHFGNGTRLTVT.

This clone was counted ten times or more. The chain uses TRBV7-9 and TRBJ1-2; maybe TRBD1 (5 bases). The CDR3 extends over 14 amino acids. With 4 bases removed from V and 0 bases from J, the gap between germline ends came to 9 bases. The germline V gene encodes CDR1 SEHNR and CDR2 FQNEAQ (reference sequence). The CDR3 DNA follows: TGTGCCAGCAGCTCAAGACAGACTAACTATGGCTACACCTTC. It encodes CASSSRQTNYGYTF.

V is TRBV30 and J is TRBJ1-2; TRBD1 agrees at 12 bases. The germline gives CDR1 GTSNPN, CDR2 SVGIG (reference sequence). V dropped 1 base and J dropped 8; count of bases not matched to a gene: 5. The CDR3 length is 14 residues. CDR3 residues: CAWSGGQGASGYTF. The DNA for the CDR3 is TGTGCCTGGAGTGGGGGACAGGGGGCGTCGGGCTACACCTTC.

V gene TRBV5-6 combines with J gene TRBJ2-2; the D is unclear. The germline V gene has CDR1 SGHDT and CDR2 YYEEEE. Trimming stripped 0 bases from V and 5 bases from J, with 8 bases between. The CDR3 loop spans 14 amino acids. CDR3 protein: CASSLVSVTGELFF. CDR3 coding DNA: TGTGCCAGCAGCTTGGTGTCCGTTACCGGGGAGCTGTTTTTT.

The chain joins TRBV9 to TRBJ2-2; 8 bases map to TRBD1. This CDR3 has 15 residues. Germline-derived CDR1 and CDR2 are SGDLS and YYNGEE. Trimming removed 4 bases from V and 6 bases from J; junction bases left unmatched: 8. This chain's CDR3 is CASSSRTGYPGELFF. The CDR3 DNA sequence: TGTGCCAGCAGCTCGCGGACAGGGTACCCCGGGGAGCTGTTTTTT.

This CDR3 is CASSPGTGYEQYF. In DNA, the CDR3 is TGTGCCAGCAGCCCGGGGACAGGGTACGAGCAGTACTTC. The chain employs TRBV7-2 and TRBJ2-7, with 9 bases that match TRBD1. Unmatched junction bases numbered 3, after V lost 5 bases and J lost 4 bases. The CDR3 contains 13 residues. Germline CDR1 and CDR2: SGHTA and FQGNSA.

The CDR3 spells CASSYYQGNTEAFF. DNA for the CDR3: TGTGCCAGCAGTTACTATCAGGGGAACACTGAAGCTTTCTTT. The chain uses TRBV6-5 and TRBJ1-1, with a possible D match to TRBD1 (5 bases). Trimming stripped 1 base from V and 1 base from J, with 7 bases between. The CDR3 spans 14 residues. Germline loops: CDR1 MNHEY, CDR2 SVGAGI.

The chain is built from TRBV6-5 and TRBJ2-7, with 7 positions matching TRBD1. With V trimmed by 4 bases and J by 6 bases, 9 bases remained unmatched. The CDR3 is 14 residues long. CDR1 and CDR2 from the germline V gene are MNHEY and SVGAGI. The CDR3 coding sequence is TGTGCCAGCAGTTCCCGACAGGGTGGTGGCGAGCAGTACTTC. Translated, it gives CASSSRQGGGEQYF.

V and J are TRBV16 and TRBJ2-7, with TRBD1 matching over 7 bases. Germline V gene lookup returns CDR1 KGHSY and CDR2 FQNENV. Losses at the gene ends were 0 bases for V and 5 bases for J; bases not matched to a gene: 10. This CDR3 spans 16 amino acids. The DNA of the CDR3 is TGTGCCAGCAGCCAATCCCCTGACAGGGTTCAACACGAGCAGTACTTC. Protein product: CASSQSPDRVQHEQYF.

The chain employs TRBV6-4 and TRBJ2-5; TRBD2 agrees at 9 bases. V trimming: 3 bases; J trimming: 0 bases; junction bases outside the gene matches: 2. The CDR3 has 15 residues. Looked up from germline, CDR1 is MRHNA and CDR2 is SNTAGT. The CDR3 DNA sequence: TGTGCCAGCAGTGAGGAGCGGGGGGACCAAGAGACCCAGTACTTC. Encoded protein: CASSEERGDQETQYF.

The V call is TRBV28, the J call TRBJ2-1; 8 bases line up with TRBD2. V dropped 5 bases and J dropped 6; count of bases not matched to a gene: 9. The germline V gene has CDR1 MDHEN and CDR2 SYDVKM. The CDR3 sequence is 15 residues long. The CDR3 nucleotides read TGTGCCAGCAGTGCCAGCGGGAGAGAATTCAATGAGCAGTTCTTC. This encodes CASSASGREFNEQFF.

V usage is TRBV9 and J usage is TRBJ1-5; a possible D gene is TRBD1 (5 bases). V lost 0 bases to trimming and J lost 2 bases, with 9 bases between them. The CDR3 is made up of 15 amino acids. In germline, CDR1 is SGDLS, CDR2 YYNGEE. The CDR3 spells CASSVDQGGNQPQHF. The CDR3 DNA sequence: TGTGCCAGCAGCGTAGACCAGGGCGGCAATCAGCCCCAGCATTTT.